A selection of T cell receptor beta chains follows, all from one sample in a study of blood T cell repertoires in COVID-19. Assay: immunoSEQ multiplex PCR; the TCRdb copy retains only in-frame clones and omits some. The top ten clones hold approximately 4.8% of a sample with 65,000 to 90,000 clones, roughly 85% of them seen once. The specimen sequenced was peripheral blood. The receptors derive from a human donor in a cohort sampled during active COVID-19. CDR3s include the opening cysteine and the closing phenylalanine or tryptophan.

CDR3	J	V
CSVERGRGNYGYTF	TRBJ1-2	TRBV29-1
CASSERTPGGETQYF	TRBJ2-5	TRBV7-6
CASSLNGQVNTGELFF	TRBJ2-2	TRBV18
CASTRQNSYEQYF	TRBJ2-7	TRBV12-3/TRBV12-4
CATSGNDREADTQYF	TRBJ2-3	TRBV24-1
CASSVTGGEPLHF	TRBJ1-6	TRBV9
CASSVTASTDTQYF	TRBJ2-3	TRBV9
CASSLGTANTEAFF	TRBJ1-1	TRBV5-4
CAWSGTSGSSSETQYF	TRBJ2-5	TRBV30
CASSVGGGYQPQHF	TRBJ1-5	TRBV9
CASSATSGGRTDTQYF	TRBJ2-3	TRBV9
CASSIYSNEQFF	TRBJ2-1	TRBV19
CASSAKSSYNSPLHF	TRBJ1-6	TRBV9
CASSFNGRGYNEQFF	TRBJ2-1	TRBV28
CASSLGGPSTIYF	TRBJ1-3	TRBV5-1
CASSLQVRSTNEQYF	TRBJ2-7	TRBV19
CASSQSQNTIYF	TRBJ1-3	TRBV14
CASSTGHRGADTEAFF	TRBJ1-1	TRBV5-1
CASSPRAGQGFGELFF	TRBJ2-2	TRBV5-5
CATSRRKHQETQYF	TRBJ2-5	TRBV15
CATAPWTSLEGEQFF	TRBJ2-1	TRBV27
CSVVWTGGGYTF	TRBJ1-2	TRBV29-1
CASSGTTGEKLFF	TRBJ1-4	TRBV11-1
CASSRDSNTGELFF	TRBJ2-2	TRBV7-2
CASSPTYGNTIYF	TRBJ1-3	TRBV11-3
CASSFPGGPHNEQFF	TRBJ2-1	TRBV5-1
CASSYTGGGDGYTF	TRBJ1-2	TRBV6-5
CASSDRTGVGGYTF	TRBJ1-2	TRBV6-1
CASSLGQVVPLHF	TRBJ1-6	TRBV11-2
CASSDQGYEQFF	TRBJ2-1	TRBV6-1
CASAGLAVQGEQFF	TRBJ2-1	TRBV19
CASSEVRVGGELFF	TRBJ2-2	TRBV2
CASSLHTGGFTVGYGYTF	TRBJ1-2	TRBV28
CASSLLGTGGNSPLHF	TRBJ1-6	TRBV5-1
CASSLESVQGGNQPQHF	TRBJ1-5	TRBV7-2
CASRFREGGEQYF	TRBJ2-7	TRBV12-3/TRBV12-4